This T cell receptor (beta chain) was found in a study of T-cell memory formation after mild COVID-19. Whole-study results and caveats: A subset of responding clones appeared in pre-infection memory, suggesting cross-reactive memory joined. Day 15 to 85 contracting clones showed balanced CD4/CD8; day 15 to 37 expanders favored CD4+. Proof of SARS-CoV-2 specificity was absent for the second-wave clones that crested on day 37.

About this clonotype: Its target is not known.

With constant-segment primers, 5'RACE yielded cDNA libraries of TCR alpha and TCR beta that carried sample barcodes and UMIs. TCRdb reprocessed the 5' RACE reads with MiXCR, giving one entry per CDR3 protein. The table records a few hundred thousand distinct CDR3 sequences, approximately 14% of them present only once. The specimen sequenced was PBMCs or a T cell subset sorted from them (not recorded which). The origin of this receptor is a man between 18 and 35 years old who had mild COVID-19 (a few samples of this study predate the infection). Cell type and time point are not known.

CDR3 DNA sequence: TGTGCCAGCAATAGTGCCCCAGGGGGCGACCGGGAGACCCAGTACTTC. This gives the protein CASNSAPGGDRETQYF. V usage is TRBV7-9 and J usage is TRBJ2-5, with TRBD1 identical over 8 bases. This CDR3 contains 16 residues. Germline CDR1 SEHNR, CDR2 FQNEAQ (reference sequence). Trimming removed 7 bases from V and 5 bases from J; junction bases left unmatched: 15.